This T cell receptor beta chain was identified during a study of early T cells in non-severe SARS-CoV-2 infection. Study in general: Sequencing used unsorted whole-blood bulk RNA, so chains lack pairing.

Germline-derived CDR1 and CDR2 are KGHSH and LQKENI. Trimming took off 3 bases at V and 3 bases at J, with 6 bases between the two ends. The CDR3 consists of 13 residues. cDNA molecules, individually, were tagged with unique molecular identifiers. TCRdb used MiXCR to reprocess the 5' RACE reads, holding one entry per CDR3 protein. The table includes more than 55,000 distinct CDR3 sequences, around 9% detected once. This clonotype was seen repeatedly, ten times or more. This receptor was taken from an adult who was a healthcare worker with PCR-confirmed SARS-CoV-2 infection or an uninfected control (not recorded which). The sequencing sample was made of whole blood. The genes are TRBV18 and TRBJ1-5; D is undetermined. This chain's CDR3 is CASSPGNNQPQHF. CDR3 nucleotide sequence: TGTGCCAGCTCACCCGGGAACAATCAGCCCCAGCATTTT.